This T cell receptor beta chain is drawn from a study of shared T cell receptors in the human thymus. CDR3 length equals 19 residues. Germline V gene data show CDR1 as MNHEY and CDR2 as SMNVEV (reference sequence). Trimming took 6 bases from V and 3 from J; bases not matched to a gene: 18. Only in-frame clones appear in the TCRdb table, and some are missing; sequencing was by immunoSEQ multiplex PCR. The repertoire holds hundreds of thousands of clones, with 80% to 90% as singletons. This sample also appeared in a second study, on human thymus T cells. This second report adds: The thymus tissue came from resections taken during corrective heart surgery. Thymic and blood repertoires seemed to favor certain V and J genes. Among unrelated individuals, related research reported thymic repertoires that overlapped highly.

The chain combines TRBV27 with TRBJ1-1, with 11 positions matching TRBD1. This TCR was sampled from a boy under two years old with a congenital heart defect. Sequences were obtained from thymocytes. Here the CDR3 DNA reads TGTGCCAGCAGGTCAATCCCCCGGGACAGGGGGACGACGGACACTGAAGCTTTCTTT. Protein product: CASRSIPRDRGTTDTEAFF.